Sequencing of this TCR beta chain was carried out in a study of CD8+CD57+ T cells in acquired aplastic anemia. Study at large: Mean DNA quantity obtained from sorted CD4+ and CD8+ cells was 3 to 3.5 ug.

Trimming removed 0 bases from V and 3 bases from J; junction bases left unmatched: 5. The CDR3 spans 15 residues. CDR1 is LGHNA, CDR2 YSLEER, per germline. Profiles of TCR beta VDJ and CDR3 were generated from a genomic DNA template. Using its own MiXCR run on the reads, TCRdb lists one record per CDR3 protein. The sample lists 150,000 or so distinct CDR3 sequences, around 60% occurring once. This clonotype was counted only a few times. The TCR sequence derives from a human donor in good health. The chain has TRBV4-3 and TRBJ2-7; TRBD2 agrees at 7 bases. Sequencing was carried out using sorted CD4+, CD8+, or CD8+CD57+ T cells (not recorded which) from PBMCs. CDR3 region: CASSQDHREDYEQYF. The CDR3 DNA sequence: TGCGCCAGCAGCCAAGATCATCGGGAGGACTACGAGCAGTACTTC.